This T cell receptor (beta chain) was identified during a study of tissue T cells after allogeneic stem cell transplantation. This clone is medium-sized (0.01 to 0.1%) in the sample. All gene names here are mouse names. Read data end 1 residue before the CDR3 end; the end is taken from the germline J gene. The repertoire was sequenced with immunoSEQ multiplex PCR; TCRdb's copy has only in-frame clones and lacks some. Of about 8,300 clones listed, roughly half were seen once; the top ten hold 7.1%. This sample's time point: mouse harvest day 7 after allogeneic transplant. The graft held 10^6 splenic CD5+ T cells and 10^7 T-cell-depleted bone marrow cells. The CDR3 has 13 amino acids. The J segment lost 4 bases and the V segment lost 1 base, leaving 0 bases of the junction unmatched. Germline V gene lookup returns CDR1 SGHSA and CDR2 FRNQAP.

This clonotype originated in a female BALB/c mouse given C57BL/6 T cells with graft-versus-host disease after an allogeneic hematopoietic cell transplant. The sequencing input was gut tissue. This chain connects TRBV16 to TRBJ2-7; 8 nucleotides agree with TRBD1. This CDR3 reads CASSLGQGYEQYF. The part of the CDR3 DNA that was read is TGTGCAAGCAGCTTAGGACAGGGGTATGAACAGTAC.